The rows below give T cell receptor beta chains drawn from one sample of a study of tumor-infiltrating lymphocytes in primary liver carcinoma. Via MiXCR, TCRdb re-called the multiplex PCR reads, giving one row per CDR3 protein. The data hold approximately 80,000 distinct CDR3 sequences, with 69% observed a single time. The sequenced sample was tumor-adjacent normal liver tissue. All receptors derive from a man aged 35 to 55 with primary liver carcinoma and hepatitis B virus infection. CDR3s include the opening cysteine and the closing phenylalanine or tryptophan. Fields, in order: CDR3 DNA, CDR3 protein, D gene, V gene, J gene, clone size. A D gene is named only where the DNA matches it firmly. Clone size is not always given. Where it is, it says once, few, many or a class for expanded clones.

DNA: TGTGCCAGCGGCCGGGACAGGGCCATAAGTGAACAGTTCTTC
CDR3: CASGRDRAISEQFF
D: TRBD1
V: TRBV2
J: TRBJ2-1
size: NA

DNA: TGTGCCAGCAGCTTCCCGACTAGCGGGAGGGACAATGAGCAGTTCTTC
CDR3: CASSFPTSGRDNEQFF
D: TRBD2
V: TRBV7-9
J: TRBJ2-1
size: NA

DNA: TGTGCCAGCAGTTCCTTGAGCGGGAGGACTACTGGGGAGCTGTTTTTT
CDR3: CASSSLSGRTTGELFF
D: TRBD2
V: TRBV6-5
J: TRBJ2-2
size: few

DNA: TGTGCCAGCAGTCCCCCGGGACCGTATACGCAGTATTTT
CDR3: CASSPPGPYTQYF
D: NA
V: TRBV28
J: TRBJ2-3
size: many

DNA: TGTGGCAGCAGCTTGTACGCGGGAGCCCCAACGGCCAAAAACATTCAGTATTTC
CDR3: CGSSLYAGAPTAKNIQYF
D: TRBD2
V: TRBV5-6
J: TRBJ2-4
size: NA

DNA: TGTGCCAGCAGCTTGGATAAGGCCGTCAGATACTTC
CDR3: CASSLDKAVRYF
D: NA
V: TRBV5-4
J: TRBJ2-5
size: few

DNA: TGTGACAGCAGTTATAATAGCCAAGAGACACAGTACTTC
CDR3: CDSSYNSQETQYF
D: NA
V: TRBV11-2
J: TRBJ2-5
size: NA

DNA: TGTGCCAGCAGCCCTAGTGTCGCCGGGGAGCTGTTTTTT
CDR3: CASSPSVAGELFF
D: NA
V: TRBV5-6
J: TRBJ2-2
size: many

DNA: TGTGCCAGCAGCTTAGATCCGTGGTTTAGCGGGAGGGGAGGGACCCAGTACTTC
CDR3: CASSLDPWFSGRGGTQYF
D: TRBD2
V: TRBV11-2
J: TRBJ2-5
size: few

DNA: TGTGCCACCGCCCAGGACAGTACAATGGAGCAGTTCTTC
CDR3: CATAQDSTMEQFF
D: NA
V: TRBV24-1
J: TRBJ2-1
size: NA

DNA: TGCGCCAGCAGCTTTACCGGGACAGGTGCGAGCAATGAGCAGTTCTTC
CDR3: CASSFTGTGASNEQFF
D: TRBD1
V: TRBV5-1
J: TRBJ2-1
size: NA

DNA: TGTGCCAGCACCAAAAACCCCCGGGACAGCATATCTTACTCTGGGGCCAACGTCCTGACTTTC
CDR3: CASTKNPRDSISYSGANVLTF
D: TRBD1
V: TRBV11-3
J: TRBJ2-6
size: NA

DNA: TGTGCCAGCGGTTTAGCAGGAGGAAACACAGATACGCAGTATTTT
CDR3: CASGLAGGNTDTQYF
D: NA
V: TRBV12-3/TRBV12-4
J: TRBJ2-3
size: NA

DNA: TGTGCCAGCGGTTACTCAACTAGCGGGAGTTCCTACAATGAGCAGTTCTTC
CDR3: CASGYSTSGSSYNEQFF
D: TRBD2
V: TRBV6-6
J: TRBJ2-1
size: NA

DNA: TGTGCCAGCAACTTAGGAGGGGGTCCCAGCGCGGGCGAGCAGTACTTC
CDR3: CASNLGGGPSAGEQYF
D: NA
V: TRBV11-3
J: TRBJ2-7
size: NA

DNA: TGCAGCGCTGAAGGGACTACGGGGATCATGCTCTACGAGCAGTACTTC
CDR3: CSAEGTTGIMLYEQYF
D: TRBD2
V: TRBV29-1
J: TRBJ2-7
size: NA

DNA: TGTGCCAGCAGTTGGGACTATAGAGCCTACGAGCAGTACTTC
CDR3: CASSWDYRAYEQYF
D: TRBD2
V: TRBV5-4
J: TRBJ2-7
size: NA

DNA: TGCAGCGTTGAAAGGGACATACAAAAGACCCTGTACTTC
CDR3: CSVERDIQKTLYF
D: NA
V: TRBV29-1
J: TRBJ2-5
size: NA

DNA: TGTGCCAGCAGCCAACTATTCCTCAGGGACGGGGTGGAGCCCCAGCATTTT
CDR3: CASSQLFLRDGVEPQHF
D: NA
V: TRBV4-1
J: TRBJ1-5
size: NA

DNA: TGTGTCAGCAGCTTGGAAAGTTTAGATACGCATTATTTT
CDR3: CVSSLESLDTHYF
D: NA
V: TRBV5-4
J: TRBJ2-3
size: NA

DNA: TGTGCCAGCAGCCAAGATCGAGGGGGTCAGCCCCAGCATTTT
CDR3: CASSQDRGGQPQHF
D: NA
V: TRBV4-3
J: TRBJ1-5
size: few

DNA: TGCGCCAGCAGCCAACTCCGACAGGGTCGGAATGGCTACACCTTC
CDR3: CASSQLRQGRNGYTF
D: TRBD1
V: TRBV4-1
J: TRBJ1-2
size: many

DNA: TGTGCCAGTAGCCCCGGCGGGACAGGGCGCTACGATCAGTACTTC
CDR3: CASSPGGTGRYDQYF
D: TRBD1
V: TRBV19
J: TRBJ2-7
size: NA

DNA: TGTGTCAGCAGCTCCGATGCAGGCGGTAATGAGCAGTTCTTC
CDR3: CVSSSDAGGNEQFF
D: NA
V: TRBV11-2
J: TRBJ2-1
size: NA

DNA: TGCTCCAACAGCCAAACAGGGGGGAGCACCGGGGAGCTGTTTTTT
CDR3: CSNSQTGGSTGELFF
D: TRBD1
V: TRBV4-3
J: TRBJ2-2
size: NA

DNA: TGCACCAGCAGCCAAGAACGGACGGGAGGGTACGAGCAGTGCTTC
CDR3: CTSSQERTGGYEQCF
D: TRBD2
V: TRBV4-3
J: TRBJ2-7
size: NA

DNA: TGTACCTGCAGCAAAGACGGGGCTCCCGGTGGCTACGAGCAGTACTTC
CDR3: CTCSKDGAPGGYEQYF
D: NA
V: TRBV5-4
J: TRBJ2-7
size: NA

DNA: TGTGCCAGCAGTTTATTGACTAGCGGGATAGCCAAAAACATTCAGTACTTC
CDR3: CASSLLTSGIAKNIQYF
D: TRBD2
V: TRBV28
J: TRBJ2-4
size: many

DNA: TGTGCCAGCAGGCCCATAATAGGGGAGGACGAGCAGTACTTC
CDR3: CASRPIIGEDEQYF
D: NA
V: TRBV2
J: TRBJ2-7
size: NA

DNA: TGTGCCAGCAGCCCAACAGGGTATAATCCACCCCCCCACTTT
CDR3: CASSPTGYNPPPHF
D: NA
V: TRBV28
J: TRBJ1-6
size: once

DNA: TGTGCCAGCAGCCCCATTAGCGGGACCAGGGAGCTGTTTTTT
CDR3: CASSPISGTRELFF
D: TRBD2
V: TRBV11-3
J: TRBJ2-2
size: NA

DNA: TGTGCCAGCAGTTACGGTCGTACAGGGGGCCTCACAGATATGCAGTATTTT
CDR3: CASSYGRTGGLTDMQYF
D: TRBD1
V: TRBV6-5
J: TRBJ2-3
size: NA

DNA: TGTGCCAGCAGTTACTCATGGGGCTCTGGGGCCAACGCCCTGACTTTC
CDR3: CASSYSWGSGANALTF
D: NA
V: TRBV6-5
J: TRBJ2-6
size: NA

DNA: TGTACCAGCAGTGAAGCGGGCTGGGGGAACTATGACTATACCTTC
CDR3: CTSSEAGWGNYDYTF
D: NA
V: TRBV6-1
J: TRBJ1-2
size: once

DNA: TGTGCCAGCACGGAGCGGGAGGGGCGATCCTGGGAGACCCAGCACTTC
CDR3: CASTEREGRSWETQHF
D: TRBD2
V: TRBV6-6
J: TRBJ2-5
size: once

DNA: TGCGCCAGCAGTTTACTTGTCGGTAGCGGGATGATTGAGGCCCAGCACTTC
CDR3: CASSLLVGSGMIEAQHF
D: TRBD2
V: TRBV28
J: TRBJ2-5
size: NA

DNA: TGTGCCAGCAGCCATGAGGCAGCCATGAACATTGAAGCCTTCTTT
CDR3: CASSHEAAMNIEAFF
D: NA
V: TRBV4-2
J: TRBJ1-1
size: NA

DNA: TGTGCAAGCAGTTACCGGGACGGATTTGGAAACACCATATATTTT
CDR3: CASSYRDGFGNTIYF
D: NA
V: TRBV6-6
J: TRBJ1-3
size: NA

DNA: TGTGTCAGCAGCATTCTAGTGGATACTAGCACAGATACGCAGTATTTT
CDR3: CVSSILVDTSTDTQYF
D: NA
V: TRBV7-9
J: TRBJ2-3
size: NA

DNA: TGTGCCAGGAGTGAGAACAGGCGGTATGAGCAGTACTTC
CDR3: CARSENRRYEQYF
D: NA
V: TRBV6-1
J: TRBJ2-7
size: NA

DNA: TGTGCCGGCAGCTATTGGGTTCAAGGGACCCAGTACTTC
CDR3: CAGSYWVQGTQYF
D: NA
V: TRBV11-2
J: TRBJ2-5
size: NA

DNA: TGTGCCGGCAATCCCGACCTTCCTGGGGCCAACGTCCTGACTTTC
CDR3: CAGNPDLPGANVLTF
D: NA
V: TRBV6-5
J: TRBJ2-6
size: NA

DNA: TGTGCCAGCAGTGTCGGACTCGTCCGGGGGGAGCAGTACTTC
CDR3: CASSVGLVRGEQYF
D: NA
V: TRBV25-1
J: TRBJ2-7
size: NA

DNA: TGTGCCAGCAGTCGCTCAACTGCTGCGAGCTCCTACGAGCAGTACTTC
CDR3: CASSRSTAASSYEQYF
D: NA
V: TRBV6-1
J: TRBJ2-7
size: NA

DNA: TGCAGTGCACTGACCCGCCAAGAGACCCAGTACTTC
CDR3: CSALTRQETQYF
D: NA
V: TRBV20-1
J: TRBJ2-5
size: NA

DNA: TGTGCCAACAGGATGACAGGGGAAGGTCAGCCCCAGCACTTT
CDR3: CANRMTGEGQPQHF
D: TRBD1
V: TRBV28
J: TRBJ1-5
size: NA

DNA: TGTGCCAGCAGCAACACGGACCCCAACTCTGGAAACACCATATATTTT
CDR3: CASSNTDPNSGNTIYF
D: NA
V: TRBV6-5
J: TRBJ1-3
size: many

DNA: TGCAGTGCTAGAGCCACTAGCAGGAGATTCAATGAGCAGTTCTTC
CDR3: CSARATSRRFNEQFF
D: NA
V: TRBV20-1
J: TRBJ2-1
size: NA

DNA: TGTGCCAGCAGCCGAGGACAGGGATCCGCATACGAGCAGTACTTC
CDR3: CASSRGQGSAYEQYF
D: TRBD1
V: TRBV14
J: TRBJ2-7
size: NA

DNA: TGCAGTGCCGAAGGGACAGCTTACTACGAGCAGTACTTC
CDR3: CSAEGTAYYEQYF
D: TRBD1
V: TRBV20-1
J: TRBJ2-7
size: NA

DNA: TGCAGGGTTGAAGATCGAGAACGGGGGGTCTACTACGAGCAGTACTTC
CDR3: CRVEDRERGVYYEQYF
D: TRBD2
V: TRBV29-1
J: TRBJ2-7
size: NA